This is a list of T cell receptor beta chains from one sample in a study of shared clonotypes between healthy human individuals. Profiled with immunoSEQ multiplex PCR; TCRdb holds only in-frame clones, not every one. The table records under 2,500,000 clones, almost 96% of them present only once. Sequencing was done on a sample of naive CD4+ T cells sorted from blood. The receptors here all came from a man in his late teens or twenties in good health. The CDR3 runs from the conserved cysteine through the conserved F or W. A D gene is named only where the DNA matches it firmly. Not all rows give a size; the values are once, few, many and, for expanded clones, a class.

size	V	D	J	DNA	CDR3
-	TRBV2	TRBD1	TRBJ2-1	TGTGCCAGCAGTGAAACGAGGACAGGGGGAACATTCTTC	CASSETRTGGTFF
-	TRBV18	TRBD1	TRBJ1-2	TGTGCCAGCTCACTACTCCCGGGACAGCCCTATGGCTACACCTTC	CASSLLPGQPYGYTF
-	TRBV25-1	TRBD1	TRBJ1-4	TGTGCCAGCGGGACAGGGGAGATTACAGAAAAACTGTTTTTT	CASGTGEITEKLFF
-	TRBV18	-	TRBJ2-7	TGTGCCAGCTCACCACCGAAAACAGGTGTGGATAACGAGCAGTACTTC	CASSPPKTGVDNEQYF
-	TRBV19	-	TRBJ1-2	TGTGCCAGTAGTACTACCGTCGGGAATGGCTACACCTTC	CASSTTVGNGYTF
-	TRBV7-6	-	TRBJ1-1	TGTGCCAGCAGCTTAGCCCCGAACACTGAAGCTTTCTTT	CASSLAPNTEAFF
-	TRBV27	TRBD2	TRBJ2-7	TGTGCCAGCAGTCCTCCCGGGACTAGCATTTACGAGCAGTACTTC	CASSPPGTSIYEQYF
-	TRBV28	TRBD1	TRBJ2-4	TGTGCCAGCAGTTCACAGGGGGTAGCCAAAAACATTCAGTACTTC	CASSSQGVAKNIQYF
once	TRBV30	-	TRBJ1-3	TGTGCCTGGCGGGCCCACTCTGGAAACACCATATATTTT	CAWRAHSGNTIYF
-	TRBV21-1	-	TRBJ2-5	TGTGCCAGCAGCAAAGGTCGGACCCAGAAAGAGACCCAGTACTTC	CASSKGRTQKETQYF
-	TRBV5-1	-	TRBJ2-1	TGCGCCAGCAGCTCCCGAGGTGATGAGCAGTTCTTC	CASSSRGDEQFF
-	TRBV7-9	-	TRBJ1-1	TGTGCCAGCAGCTTATACAGGTTGGGGGATGACAGCACTGAAGCTTTCTTT	CASSLYRLGDDSTEAFF
-	TRBV18	-	TRBJ2-5	TGTGCCAGCTCACCGGAGGTTAGCCAAGAGACCCAGTACTTC	CASSPEVSQETQYF
-	TRBV5-1	TRBD1	TRBJ1-5	TGCGCCAGCAGCATAGGGACAGAGAATCAGCCCCAGCATTTT	CASSIGTENQPQHF
-	TRBV4-1	-	TRBJ2-7	TGCGCCAGCAGCCAAGAGAATCTCCCCTCCTACGAGCAGTACTTC	CASSQENLPSYEQYF
-	TRBV6-5	-	TRBJ1-1	TGTGCCAGCACTTGGGCCCGTGGCACTGAAGCTTTCTTT	CASTWARGTEAFF
-	TRBV7-9	-	TRBJ2-3	TGTGCCAGCAGCGATATCGGGTATGGAGATACGCAGTATTTT	CASSDIGYGDTQYF
-	TRBV5-1	-	TRBJ1-4	TGCGCCAGCAGCTTACAGGATGGTAATGAAAAACTGTTTTTT	CASSLQDGNEKLFF
-	TRBV19	TRBD2	TRBJ2-4	TGTGCCAGTAGTATCAGTTCGTCTAGCGGGGGACTAGCCAAAAACATTCAGTACTTC	CASSISSSSGGLAKNIQYF
once	TRBV7-2	-	TRBJ2-6	TGTGCCAGCAGCTTAGCGTCTGGTCTCTGGGCCAACGTCCTGACTTTC	CASSLASGLWANVLTF
-	TRBV7-2	-	TRBJ2-5	TGTGCCAGCAGCTTAGACAGGTCCCAAGAGACCCAGTACTTC	CASSLDRSQETQYF
-	TRBV5-4	-	TRBJ2-5	TGTGCCAGCAGCTTGGGGACCGTGGGCCAAGAGACCCAGTACTTC	CASSLGTVGQETQYF
-	TRBV5-1	TRBD2	TRBJ2-5	TGCGCCAGCAGCTCCCGGACTAGTCTTTTAGAGACCCAGTACTTC	CASSSRTSLLETQYF
-	TRBV6-5	TRBD1	TRBJ1-4	TGTGCCACCAAACAGGGGGCAATAACTAATGAAAAACTGTTTTTT	CATKQGAITNEKLFF
-	TRBV6-6	-	TRBJ2-5	TGTGCCACCCGGACTCCTGCGGGGGAGACCCAGTACTTC	CATRTPAGETQYF
-	TRBV15	-	TRBJ2-6	TGTGCCACCAGCGGAGGTACGGAGAGCTCTGGGGCCAACGTCCTGACTTTC	CATSGGTESSGANVLTF
-	TRBV7-9	-	TRBJ1-1	TGTGCCAGCAGCTTAGAGGCACTGAACACTGAAGCTTTCTTT	CASSLEALNTEAFF
-	TRBV18	TRBD1	TRBJ2-3	TGTGCCAGCTCACCAATGTTAATGGGACAGGGGGCCGGCGCAGATACGCAGTATTTT	CASSPMLMGQGAGADTQYF
-	TRBV5-1	TRBD2	TRBJ2-5	TGCGCCAGCAGCTTGGATGCGGGAGGTGAGACCCAGTACTTC	CASSLDAGGETQYF
-	TRBV5-1	TRBD2	TRBJ2-4	TGCGCCAGCACCCTGGGGGGGGTCCCAGCCAAAAACATTCAGTACTTC	CASTLGGVPAKNIQYF
-	TRBV6-1	-	TRBJ1-2	TGTGCCAGCAGTGGAGACAGGAATGGCTACACCTTC	CASSGDRNGYTF
-	TRBV4-1	TRBD1	TRBJ2-7	TGCGCCAGCAGCCCCGGGACAGGGGCCTCCTACGAGCAGTACTTC	CASSPGTGASYEQYF
-	TRBV25-1	TRBD1	TRBJ1-6	TGTGCCAGCAGTGAAGGTCCCGGGACAGGGATAAGGGGATCACCCCTCCACTTT	CASSEGPGTGIRGSPLHF
once	TRBV15	-	TRBJ1-2	TGTGCCACCAGCAGAGGGGACACCTCTAACTATGGCTACACCTTC	CATSRGDTSNYGYTF
-	TRBV2	-	TRBJ1-5	TGTGCCAGCAGACATGACAAGAGCAATCAGCCCCAGCATTTT	CASRHDKSNQPQHF